These T cell receptor beta chains were read from a single sample in a study of somatic mutations in cytotoxic T cells in rheumatoid arthritis. Profiled with immunoSEQ multiplex PCR; TCRdb holds only in-frame clones, not every one. The profile shows under 20,000 clones, over 60% of them singletons. The specimen was CD8+ T cells sorted from blood. The receptors come from an adult with rheumatoid arthritis. CDR3s leave out the opening cysteine and the closing phenylalanine or tryptophan.

>TRBV4-2|TRBJ2-7
ASSQDLWRDGPYEQY
>TRBV7-8|TRBJ2-7
ASSLDRPHPSYEQY
>TRBV5-1|TRBJ1-2
ASSLDPNYGQGVMYGYT
>TRBV9|TRBJ2-3
ASSVVGGLTDTQY
>TRBV5-5|TRBJ1-1
ASRSYTEAF
>TRBV5-6|TRBJ2-7
ASSLLDNEQY
>TRBV7-4|TRBJ2-6
ASSPLGSGANVLT
>TRBV5-6|TRBJ2-1
ASSLAGREQF
>TRBV28|TRBJ2-7
ASRASGGAGEQY
>TRBV27|TRBJ1-2
ASSLRQGATYGYT
>TRBV27|TRBJ2-7
ASSLGTGVYEQY
>TRBV18|TRBJ2-2
ASSPITSGETGELF
>TRBV5-5|TRBJ1-3
ASSATGNTIY
>TRBV14|TRBJ1-2
ASSQEDTGDYGYT
>TRBV9|TRBJ2-1
ASSLGPSPGNEQF
>TRBV27|TRBJ1-2
ASRQGTYGYT
>TRBV13|TRBJ2-1
ASSYGLAGGPGEQF